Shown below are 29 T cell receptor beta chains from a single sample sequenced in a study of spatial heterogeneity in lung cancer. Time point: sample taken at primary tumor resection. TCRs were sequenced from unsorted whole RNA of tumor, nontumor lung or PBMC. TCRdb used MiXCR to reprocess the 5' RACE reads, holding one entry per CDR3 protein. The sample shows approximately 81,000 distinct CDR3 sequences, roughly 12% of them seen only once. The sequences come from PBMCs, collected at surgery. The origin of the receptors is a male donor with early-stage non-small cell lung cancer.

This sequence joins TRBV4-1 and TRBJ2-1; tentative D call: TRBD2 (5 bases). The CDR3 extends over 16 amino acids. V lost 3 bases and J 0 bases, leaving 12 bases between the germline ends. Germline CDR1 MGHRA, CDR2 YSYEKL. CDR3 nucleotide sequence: TGCGCCAGCAGCCACCTAGCACTTAGCTCCTACAATGAGCAGTTCTTC. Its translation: CASSHLALSSYNEQFF.

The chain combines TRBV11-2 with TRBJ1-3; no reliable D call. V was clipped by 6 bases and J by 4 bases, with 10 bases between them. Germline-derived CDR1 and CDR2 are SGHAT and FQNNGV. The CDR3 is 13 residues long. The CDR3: CASSSTVGNTIYF. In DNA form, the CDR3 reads TGTGCCAGCAGTTCTACAGTCGGAAACACCATATATTTT.

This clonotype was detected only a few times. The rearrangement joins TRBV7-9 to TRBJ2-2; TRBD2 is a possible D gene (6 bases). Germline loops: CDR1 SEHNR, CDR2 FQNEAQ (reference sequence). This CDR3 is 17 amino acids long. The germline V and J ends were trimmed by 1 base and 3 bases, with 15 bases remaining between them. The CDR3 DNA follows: TGTGCCAGCAGCTTAGTTCCCTCCGGGGGTGACACCGGGGAGCTGTTTTTT. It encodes CASSLVPSGGDTGELFF.

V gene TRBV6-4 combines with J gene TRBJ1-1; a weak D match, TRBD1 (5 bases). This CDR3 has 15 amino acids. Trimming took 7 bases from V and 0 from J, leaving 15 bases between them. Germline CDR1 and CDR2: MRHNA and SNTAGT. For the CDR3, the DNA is TGTGCCAGCACTCCCTTGGGACCTCTGAACACTGAAGCTTTCTTT. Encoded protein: CASTPLGPLNTEAFF.

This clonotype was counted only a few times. CDR3 loop: CASSLAGGTGELFF. DNA of the CDR3: TGCGCCAGCAGCTTGGCCGGGGGGACCGGGGAGCTGTTTTTT. The chain recombines TRBV5-1 with TRBJ2-2, with 7 bases that match TRBD2. The J segment lost 5 bases and the V segment lost 0 bases, leaving 1 base of the junction unmatched. The germline gives CDR1 SGHRS, CDR2 YFSETQ. The CDR3 length is 14 residues.

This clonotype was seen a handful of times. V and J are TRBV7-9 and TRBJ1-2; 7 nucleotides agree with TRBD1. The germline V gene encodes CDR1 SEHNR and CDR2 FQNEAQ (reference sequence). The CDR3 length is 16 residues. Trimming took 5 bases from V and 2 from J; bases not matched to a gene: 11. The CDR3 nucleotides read TGTGCCAGCAGCACTATAGACGGACAGGCGAACTATGGCTACACCTTC. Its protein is CASSTIDGQANYGYTF.

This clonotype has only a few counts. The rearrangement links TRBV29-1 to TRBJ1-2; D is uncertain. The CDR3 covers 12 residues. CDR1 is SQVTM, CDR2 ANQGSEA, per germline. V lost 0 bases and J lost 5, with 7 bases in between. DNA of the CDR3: TGCAGCGTTGAAGAGACCCTTTATGGCTACACCTTC. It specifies CSVEETLYGYTF.

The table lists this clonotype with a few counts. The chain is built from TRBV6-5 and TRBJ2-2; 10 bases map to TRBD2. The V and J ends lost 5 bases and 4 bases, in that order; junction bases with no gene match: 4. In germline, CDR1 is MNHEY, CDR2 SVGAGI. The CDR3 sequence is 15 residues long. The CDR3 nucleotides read TGTGCCAGCAGTATTGGACTAGCGGTCACCGGGGAGCTGTTTTTT. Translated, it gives CASSIGLAVTGELFF.

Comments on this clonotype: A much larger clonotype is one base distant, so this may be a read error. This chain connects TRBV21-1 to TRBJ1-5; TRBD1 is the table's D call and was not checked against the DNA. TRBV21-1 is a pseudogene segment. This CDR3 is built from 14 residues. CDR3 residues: CASSKVGGTQPQHF. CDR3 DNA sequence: TGTGCCAGCAGCAAAGTGGGGGGCACTCAGCCCCAGCATTTT.

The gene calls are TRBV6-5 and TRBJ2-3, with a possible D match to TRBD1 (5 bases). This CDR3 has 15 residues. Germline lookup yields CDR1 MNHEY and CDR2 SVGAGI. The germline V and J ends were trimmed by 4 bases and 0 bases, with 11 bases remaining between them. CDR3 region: CASSSRESSTDTQYF. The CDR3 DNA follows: TGTGCCAGCAGTTCCAGGGAATCTAGCACAGATACGCAGTATTTT.

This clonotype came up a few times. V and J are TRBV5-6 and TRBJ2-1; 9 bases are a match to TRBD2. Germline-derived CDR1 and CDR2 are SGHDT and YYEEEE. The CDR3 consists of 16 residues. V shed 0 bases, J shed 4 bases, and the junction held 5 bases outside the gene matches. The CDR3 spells CASSLAGTSRYNEQFF. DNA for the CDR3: TGTGCCAGCAGCTTGGCCGGGACTAGCAGGTACAATGAGCAGTTCTTC. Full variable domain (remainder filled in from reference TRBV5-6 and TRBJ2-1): DAGVTQSPTHLIKTRGQQVTLRCSPKSGHDTVSWYQQALGQGPQFIFQYYEEEERQRGNFPDRFSGHQFPNYSSELNVNALLLGDSALYLCASSLAGTSRYNEQFFGPGTRLTVL.

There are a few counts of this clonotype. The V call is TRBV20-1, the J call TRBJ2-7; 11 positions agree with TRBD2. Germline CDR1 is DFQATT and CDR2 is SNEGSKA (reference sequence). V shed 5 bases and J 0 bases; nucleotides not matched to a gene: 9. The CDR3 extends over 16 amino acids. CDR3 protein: CSASYPSGGYSYEQYF. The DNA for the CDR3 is TGCAGTGCTTCTTACCCTAGCGGGGGGTACTCCTACGAGCAGTACTTC.

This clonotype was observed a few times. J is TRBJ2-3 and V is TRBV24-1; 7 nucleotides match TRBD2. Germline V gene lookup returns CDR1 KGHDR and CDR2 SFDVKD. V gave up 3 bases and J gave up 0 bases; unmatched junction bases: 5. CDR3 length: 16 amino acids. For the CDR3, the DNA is TGTGCCACCAGTGATCCTCTAGCGGAAAGCACAGATACGCAGTATTTT. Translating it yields CATSDPLAESTDTQYF.

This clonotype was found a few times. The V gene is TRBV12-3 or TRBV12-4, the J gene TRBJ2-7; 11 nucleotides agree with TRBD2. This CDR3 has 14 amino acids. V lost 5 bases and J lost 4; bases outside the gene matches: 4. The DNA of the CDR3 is TGTGCCAGCAGTAGTCGACTAGCGGGGTACGAGCAGTACTTC. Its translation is CASSSRLAGYEQYF.

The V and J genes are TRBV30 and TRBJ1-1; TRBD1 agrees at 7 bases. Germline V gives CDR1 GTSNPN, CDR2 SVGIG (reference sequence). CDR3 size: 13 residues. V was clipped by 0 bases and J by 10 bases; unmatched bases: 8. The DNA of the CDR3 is TGTGCCTGGAGTGTAGGGAGGGGGCCCGGAGCTTTCTTT. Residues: CAWSVGRGPGAFF.

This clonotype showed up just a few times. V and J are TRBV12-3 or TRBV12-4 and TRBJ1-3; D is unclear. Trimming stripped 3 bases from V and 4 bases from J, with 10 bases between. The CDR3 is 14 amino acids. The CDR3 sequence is CASSFAGGGNTIYF. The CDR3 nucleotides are TGTGCCAGCAGTTTTGCAGGAGGGGGAAACACCATATATTTT.

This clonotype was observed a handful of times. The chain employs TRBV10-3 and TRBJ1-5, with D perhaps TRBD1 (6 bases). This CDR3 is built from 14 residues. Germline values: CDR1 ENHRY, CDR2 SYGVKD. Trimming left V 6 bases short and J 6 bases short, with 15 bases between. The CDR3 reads CAIRGEGGSQPQHF. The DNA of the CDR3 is TGTGCCATCAGGGGGGAAGGGGGATCTCAGCCCCAGCATTTT.

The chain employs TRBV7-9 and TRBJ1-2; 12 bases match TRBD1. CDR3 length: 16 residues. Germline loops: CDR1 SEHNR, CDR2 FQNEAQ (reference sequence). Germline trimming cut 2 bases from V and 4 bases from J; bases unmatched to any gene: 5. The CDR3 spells CASSLLGQGAVYGYTF. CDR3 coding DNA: TGTGCCAGCAGCTTACTGGGACAGGGGGCCGTCTATGGCTACACCTTC.

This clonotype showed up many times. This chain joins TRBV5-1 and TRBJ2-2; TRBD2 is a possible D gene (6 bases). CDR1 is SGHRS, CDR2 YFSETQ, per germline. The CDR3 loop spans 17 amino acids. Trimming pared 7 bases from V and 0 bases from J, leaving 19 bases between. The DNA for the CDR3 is TGCGCCAGCGGGTCCTCCTCCGGACTAACGAACACCGGGGAGCTGTTTTTT. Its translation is CASGSSSGLTNTGELFF. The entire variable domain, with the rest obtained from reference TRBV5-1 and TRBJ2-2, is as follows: KAGVTQTPRYLIKTRGQQVTLSCSPISGHRSVSWYQQTPGQGLQFLFEYFSETQRNKGNFPGRFSGRQFSNSRSEMNVSTLELGDSALYLCASGSSSGLTNTGELFFGEGSRLTVL.

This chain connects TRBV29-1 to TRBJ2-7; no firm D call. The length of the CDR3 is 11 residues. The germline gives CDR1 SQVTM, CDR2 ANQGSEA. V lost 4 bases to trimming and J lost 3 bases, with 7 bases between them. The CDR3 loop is CSVARDYEQYF. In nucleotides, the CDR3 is TGCAGCGTTGCCCGAGACTACGAGCAGTACTTC.

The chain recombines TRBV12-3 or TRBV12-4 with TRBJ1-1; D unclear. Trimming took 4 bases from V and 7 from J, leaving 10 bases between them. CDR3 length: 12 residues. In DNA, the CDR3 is TGTGCCAGCAGTTCCCCCTCGGTTGAAGCTTTCTTT. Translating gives CASSSPSVEAFF.

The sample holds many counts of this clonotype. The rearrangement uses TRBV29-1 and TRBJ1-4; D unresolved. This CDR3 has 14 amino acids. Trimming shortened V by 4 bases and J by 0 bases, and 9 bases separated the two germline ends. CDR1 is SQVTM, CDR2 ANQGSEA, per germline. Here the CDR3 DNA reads TGCAGCGTTGTGGCGGACGCAACTAATGAAAAACTGTTTTTT. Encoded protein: CSVVADATNEKLFF. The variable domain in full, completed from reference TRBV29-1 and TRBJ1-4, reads SAVISQKPSRDICQRGTSLTIQCQVDSQVTMMFWYRQQPGQSLTLIATANQGSEATYESGFVIDKFPISRPNLTFSTLTVSNMSPEDSSIYLCSVVADATNEKLFFGSGTQLSVL.

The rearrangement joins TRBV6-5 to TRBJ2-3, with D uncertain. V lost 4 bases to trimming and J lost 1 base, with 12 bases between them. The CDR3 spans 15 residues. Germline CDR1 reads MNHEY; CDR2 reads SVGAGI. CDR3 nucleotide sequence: TGTGCCAGCAGTTCCCCGACATCCCGCACAGATACGCAGTATTTT. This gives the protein CASSSPTSRTDTQYF.

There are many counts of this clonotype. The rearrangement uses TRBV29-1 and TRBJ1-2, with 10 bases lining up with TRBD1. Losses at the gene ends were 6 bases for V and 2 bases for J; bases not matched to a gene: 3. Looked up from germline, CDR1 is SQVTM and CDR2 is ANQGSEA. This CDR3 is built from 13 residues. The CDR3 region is CSVTTGGNYGYTF. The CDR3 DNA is TGCAGCGTGACGACAGGGGGCAACTATGGCTACACCTTC.

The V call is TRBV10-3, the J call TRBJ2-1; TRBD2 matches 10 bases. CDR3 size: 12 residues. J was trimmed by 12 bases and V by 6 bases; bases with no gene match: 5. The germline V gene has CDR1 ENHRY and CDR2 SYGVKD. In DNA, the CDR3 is TGTGCCATCAGGCCGACTAGCGGGCCGCAGTTCTTC. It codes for CAIRPTSGPQFF.

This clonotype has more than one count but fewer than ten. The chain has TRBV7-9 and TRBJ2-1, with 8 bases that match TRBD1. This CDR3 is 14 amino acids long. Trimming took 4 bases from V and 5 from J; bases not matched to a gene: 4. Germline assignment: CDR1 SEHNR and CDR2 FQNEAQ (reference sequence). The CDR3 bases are TGTGCCAGCAGCTCTTCGACAGGGGACAATGAGCAGTTCTTC. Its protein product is CASSSSTGDNEQFF.

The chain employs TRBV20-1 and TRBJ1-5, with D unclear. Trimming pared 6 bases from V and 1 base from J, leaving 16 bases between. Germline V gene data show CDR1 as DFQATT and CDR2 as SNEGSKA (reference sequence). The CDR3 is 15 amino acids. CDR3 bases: TGCAGTGCCGTGCCGCCGCGGGAAAGCAATCAGCCCCAGCATTTT. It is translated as CSAVPPRESNQPQHF.

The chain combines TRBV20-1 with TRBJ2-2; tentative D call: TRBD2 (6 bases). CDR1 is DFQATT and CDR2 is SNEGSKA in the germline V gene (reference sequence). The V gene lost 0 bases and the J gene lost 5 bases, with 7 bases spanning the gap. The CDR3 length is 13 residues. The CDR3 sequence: CSARDGGTGELFF. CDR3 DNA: TGCAGTGCTAGAGATGGGGGGACCGGGGAGCTGTTTTTT.

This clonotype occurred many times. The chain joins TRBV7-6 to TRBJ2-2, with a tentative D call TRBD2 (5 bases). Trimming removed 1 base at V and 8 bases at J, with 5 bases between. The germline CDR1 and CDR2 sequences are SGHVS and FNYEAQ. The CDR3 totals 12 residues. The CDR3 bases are TGTGCCAGCAGCTTAGAGCGGGGGGAGCTGTTTTTT. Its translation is CASSLERGELFF.